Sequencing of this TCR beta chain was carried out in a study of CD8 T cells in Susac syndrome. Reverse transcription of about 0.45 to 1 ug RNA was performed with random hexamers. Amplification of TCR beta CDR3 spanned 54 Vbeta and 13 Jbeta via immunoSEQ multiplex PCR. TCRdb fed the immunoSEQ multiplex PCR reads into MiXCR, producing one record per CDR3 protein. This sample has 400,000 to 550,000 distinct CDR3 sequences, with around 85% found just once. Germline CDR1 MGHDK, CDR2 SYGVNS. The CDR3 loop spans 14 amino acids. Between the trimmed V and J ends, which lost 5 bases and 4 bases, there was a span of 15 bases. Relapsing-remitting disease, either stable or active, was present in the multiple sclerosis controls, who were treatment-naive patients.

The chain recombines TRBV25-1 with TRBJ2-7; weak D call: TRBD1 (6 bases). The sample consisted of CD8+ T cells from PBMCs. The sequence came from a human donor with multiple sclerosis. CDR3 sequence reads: CASSSGTPVYEQYF. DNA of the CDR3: TGTGCCAGCAGTTCCGGGACACCAGTTTACGAGCAGTACTTC.